These 21 T cell receptor beta chains share one sample of origin, sequenced in a study of cytomegalovirus exposure and HLA in healthy donors. A multiplex PCR was run with 60 Vbeta primers and 13 Jbeta primers. Libraries were prepared by immunoSEQ multiplex PCR; TCRdb keeps only in-frame clonotypes and omits some of them. The sample lists over 150,000 clones; 68% were seen once. Sample: PBMCs. The receptors derive from a woman aged 18-35 years in good health and CMV-seropositive.

This chain's CDR3 is CASTQDRRAEAFF. Here the CDR3 DNA reads TGTGCCAGCACCCAGGACAGGCGCGCTGAAGCTTTCTTT. The chain joins TRBV5-8 to TRBJ1-1; TRBD1 aligns across 7 bases. V was clipped by 6 bases and J by 6 bases; unmatched bases: 8. The CDR3 has 13 residues. CDR1 is SGHTS and CDR2 is YDEGEE in the germline V gene. Full variable domain (remainder filled in from reference TRBV5-8 and TRBJ1-1): EAGVTQSPTHLIKTRGQQATLRCSPISGHTSVYWYQQALGLGLQFLLWYDEGEERNRGNFPPRFSGRQFPNYSSELNVNALELEDSALYLCASTQDRRAEAFFGQGTRLTVV.

This chain links TRBV27 with TRBJ2-3; 9 bases are a match to TRBD1. This CDR3 comprises 16 residues. Germline CDR1 reads MNHEY; CDR2 reads SMNVEV (reference sequence). Unmatched junction bases numbered 8, after V lost 5 bases and J lost 2 bases. The CDR3 nucleotides are TGTGCCAGCAGTAGGGGAACAGGGGGCTACACAGATACGCAGTATTTT. The encoded protein is CASSRGTGGYTDTQYF.

CDR3 residues: CASSPSRGTDTQYF. The CDR3, as DNA: TGTGCCAGCTCCCCTTCACGCGGGACAGATACGCAGTATTTT. This sequence joins TRBV18 and TRBJ2-3, with D tentatively TRBD2 (5 bases). Trimming left V 6 bases short and J 3 bases short, with 13 bases between. Germline CDR1 KGHSH, CDR2 LQKENI. The CDR3 has 14 residues.

The V call is TRBV5-6, the J call TRBJ1-1, with D possibly being TRBD1 (5 bases). CDR1 SGHDT and CDR2 YYEEEE come from the germline V gene. V was shortened by 7 bases and J by 8 bases, with 15 bases between the two germline ends. This CDR3 has 12 residues. The CDR3 DNA follows: TGTGCCAGCTGGGGGGAGGCAGCAGAAGCTTTCTTT. Its protein is CASWGEAAEAFF.

The V and J genes are TRBV4-1 and TRBJ2-3, with TRBD1 matching 7 bases. Germline V gene lookup returns CDR1 MGHRA and CDR2 YSYEKL. The CDR3 is 18 amino acids. Trimming removed 2 bases from V and 2 bases from J; junction bases left unmatched: 13. CDR3 residues: CASSQRPGTEIITDTQYF. The CDR3 DNA is TGCGCCAGCAGCCAAAGACCCGGGACAGAAATAATCACAGATACGCAGTATTTT.

This clone was seen a few times. The chain is built from TRBV18 and TRBJ1-5; D is unclear. The CDR3 contains 13 residues. Germline loops: CDR1 KGHSH, CDR2 LQKENI. Trimming left V 6 bases short and J 4 bases short, with 10 bases between. CDR3 sequence: CASSEAPNQPQHF. DNA for the CDR3: TGTGCCAGCTCTGAGGCCCCGAATCAGCCCCAGCATTTT.

This clone was recorded once. This rearrangement joins TRBV7-8 to TRBJ2-1; TRBD2 matches at 11 bases. V dropped 5 bases and J dropped 4; count of bases not matched to a gene: 7. CDR1 is SGHVS, CDR2 FQNEAQ, per germline. The CDR3 length is 16 residues. CDR3 loop: CASSAIAGGVYNEQFF. The CDR3 DNA reads as TGTGCCAGCAGCGCTATAGCGGGAGGGGTGTACAATGAGCAGTTCTTC.

The rearrangement uses TRBV13 and TRBJ2-3, with TRBD2 as a possible D gene (5 bases). V shed 1 base and J shed 4 bases, with 9 bases lying between them. This CDR3 has 14 amino acids. Germline V gives CDR1 PRHDT, CDR2 FYEKMQ (reference sequence). The chain's CDR3 is CASSLDGIADTQYF. The CDR3 coding sequence is TGTGCCAGCAGCTTAGACGGGATTGCAGATACGCAGTATTTT.

This rearrangement joins TRBV30 to TRBJ2-7, with 12 bases matching TRBD2. Trimming at V came to 1 base and at J to 5 bases, leaving 6 bases not matched to a gene. This CDR3 region has 15 residues. Germline CDR1 and CDR2: GTSNPN and SVGIG (reference sequence). The CDR3 DNA reads as TGTGCCTGGAGTGAGACTAGCGGGAGCTACCACGAGCAGTACTTC. This encodes CAWSETSGSYHEQYF.

The chain uses TRBV10-3 and TRBJ2-7; 7 bases line up with TRBD1. CDR1 is ENHRY and CDR2 is SYGVKD in the germline V gene. The CDR3 is 12 amino acids. CDR3 residues: CAVGTDTYEQYF. The CDR3 DNA follows: TGTGCAGTAGGGACAGATACCTACGAGCAGTACTTC.

The V call is TRBV7-9, the J call TRBJ2-2, with D perhaps matching TRBD1 (5 bases). V lost 0 bases, J lost 1 base, and 12 bases lay in between. The germline gives CDR1 SEHNR, CDR2 FQNEAQ (reference sequence). This CDR3 is 17 amino acids long. The CDR3 here is CASSLALNTGNTGELFF. CDR3 DNA sequence: TGTGCCAGCAGCTTAGCCCTAAACACAGGGAACACCGGGGAGCTGTTTTTT.

This clone was counted a single time. V is TRBV5-4 and J is TRBJ1-2, with D tentatively TRBD1 (6 bases). Germline V gives CDR1 SGHNT, CDR2 YYREEE (reference sequence). The V end was cut by 3 bases, the J end by 9 bases, with 12 bases between. The CDR3 sequence is 12 residues long. The CDR3: CASSSDTGSYTF. CDR3 nucleotides: TGTGCCAGCAGCTCAGACACAGGGAGCTACACCTTC.

This chain uses TRBV7-9 with TRBJ1-2; D is ambiguous. From germline, CDR1 is SEHNR and CDR2 FQNEAQ (reference sequence). The CDR3 loop spans 15 amino acids. Trimming pared 3 bases from V and 8 bases from J, leaving 19 bases between. The DNA of the CDR3 is TGTGCCAGCAGCTTGCCGGACGGAGGATTTCGGGGCTACACCTTC. It encodes CASSLPDGGFRGYTF. Drawing the rest from reference TRBV7-9 and TRBJ1-2, the complete variable domain is DTGVSQNPRHKITKRGQNVTFRCDPISEHNRLYWYRQTLGQGPEFLTYFQNEAQLEKSRLLSDRFSAERPKGSFSTLEIQRTEQGDSAMYLCASSLPDGGFRGYTFGSGTRLTVV.

This chain connects TRBV14 to TRBJ1-4, with TRBD1 as a possible D gene (5 bases). V lost 3 bases, J lost 3 bases, and 11 bases lay in between. CDR3 length: 15 residues. The V gene's germline CDR1 is SGHDN and CDR2 FVKESK. CDR3 residues: CASSHTTEPNEKLFF. The DNA of the CDR3 is TGTGCCAGCAGCCACACGACAGAGCCTAATGAAAAACTGTTTTTT.

The CDR3 protein is CASSYDGGPTYGYTF. DNA for the CDR3: TGTGCCAGCAGTTATGATGGGGGCCCTACTTATGGCTACACCTTC. The rearrangement joins TRBV6-5 to TRBJ1-2, with a weak D call TRBD1 (6 bases). The CDR3 runs 15 residues. CDR1 is MNHEY, CDR2 SVGAGI, per germline. Trimming cost V 3 bases and J 5 bases, with 16 bases left between them.

CDR3 loop: CASGRGVQETQYF. CDR3 coding DNA: TGTGCCAGCGGGAGGGGAGTCCAAGAGACCCAGTACTTC. This chain links TRBV28 with TRBJ2-5; 7 nucleotides agree with TRBD2. With 8 bases clipped from V and 1 base from J, the junction kept 4 bases outside the gene matches. Germline V CDR1 and CDR2: MDHEN, SYDVKM. The CDR3 is 13 amino acids.

The gene calls are TRBV27 and TRBJ2-7; 9 positions agree with TRBD1. Germline V gene data show CDR1 as MNHEY and CDR2 as SMNVEV (reference sequence). J gave up 3 bases and V 5 bases, and 8 bases lay outside the gene matches. CDR3 length: 15 amino acids. The CDR3 coding sequence is TGTGCCAGCAGTGGGGGGGACAGGGCCGACTACGAGCAGTACTTC. Protein sequence: CASSGGDRADYEQYF.

This chain connects TRBV7-9 to TRBJ1-2, with D hard to call. CDR1 SEHNR and CDR2 FQNEAQ come from the germline V gene (reference sequence). The CDR3 spans 11 residues. V was trimmed by 1 base and J by 10 bases, leaving 7 bases between them. In DNA, the CDR3 is TGTGCCAGCAGCTTAGAACACCCCTACACCTTC. This encodes CASSLEHPYTF.

The chain's CDR3 is CASSRGGQNTEAFF. DNA for the CDR3: TGTGCCAGTAGTCGAGGAGGGCAGAACACTGAAGCTTTCTTT. The chain employs TRBV19 and TRBJ1-1; D uncertain. CDR3 length equals 14 residues. The V end lost 5 bases, the J end lost 1 base, and 11 bases lay between the germline ends. Germline V gene lookup returns CDR1 LNHDA and CDR2 SQIVND (reference sequence).

The chain recombines TRBV4-3 with TRBJ2-3; D ambiguous. CDR1 LGHNA and CDR2 YSLEER come from the germline V gene. V shed 0 bases and J shed 0 bases, with 16 bases lying between them. This CDR3 is 18 amino acids long. The CDR3 region is CASSQDPVSSTSTDTQYF. In DNA form, the CDR3 reads TGCGCCAGCAGCCAAGATCCGGTTAGCTCAACTAGCACAGATACGCAGTATTTT.

The chain uses TRBV7-8 and TRBJ1-1; 11 nucleotides match TRBD1. The germline gives CDR1 SGHVS, CDR2 FQNEAQ. V lost 4 bases and J lost 2; bases outside the gene matches: 9. The CDR3 consists of 17 residues. The CDR3 reads CASSSGTGGEKNTEAFF. CDR3 nucleotides: TGTGCCAGCAGCTCCGGGACAGGGGGGGAGAAAAACACTGAAGCTTTCTTT.